The source of this T cell receptor beta chain is a study of radiotherapy plus CTLA-4 blockade in lung cancer. At the level of the study: Among patients, over 15% showed objective responses, and around 30% had disease control.

This clone was seen a few times. Its specificity is not known. Findings and caveats of the study: Strongest reported response predictors: early blood clone changes and post-radiation interferon-beta. After radiotherapy and ipilimumab, tumor-derived clones expanded in peripheral blood.

The repertoire was sequenced with immunoSEQ multiplex PCR; TCRdb's copy has only in-frame clones and lacks some. The data show 65,000 to 90,000 clones, around 87% seen once. The ends were cut back, 6 bases at V and 0 bases at J, with 9 bases in the middle. The CDR3 has 13 amino acids. In germline, CDR1 is MDHEN, CDR2 SYDVKM. Here the sequenced sample was peripheral blood, taken from a patient treated with radiotherapy plus ipilimumab. The origin of this receptor is a human donor with non-small cell lung cancer that progressed on radiotherapy plus ipilimumab. The J gene is TRBJ2-7, the V gene TRBV28; D might be TRBD1 (5 bases). The chain's CDR3 is CASSPDNSYEQYF. CDR3 coding DNA: TGTGCCAGCAGCCCGGACAACTCCTACGAGCAGTACTTC.